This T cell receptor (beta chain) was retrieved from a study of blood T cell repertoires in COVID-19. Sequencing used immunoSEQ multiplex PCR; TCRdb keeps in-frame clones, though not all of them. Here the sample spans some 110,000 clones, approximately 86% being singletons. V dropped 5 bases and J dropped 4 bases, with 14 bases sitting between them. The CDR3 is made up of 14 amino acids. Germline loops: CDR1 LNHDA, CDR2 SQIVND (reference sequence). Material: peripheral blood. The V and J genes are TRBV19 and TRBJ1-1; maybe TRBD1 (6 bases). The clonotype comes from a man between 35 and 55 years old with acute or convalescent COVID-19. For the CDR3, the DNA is TGTGCCAGTAGTGGTACAGGGATCGGCACTGAAGCTTTCTTT. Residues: CASSGTGIGTEAFF.